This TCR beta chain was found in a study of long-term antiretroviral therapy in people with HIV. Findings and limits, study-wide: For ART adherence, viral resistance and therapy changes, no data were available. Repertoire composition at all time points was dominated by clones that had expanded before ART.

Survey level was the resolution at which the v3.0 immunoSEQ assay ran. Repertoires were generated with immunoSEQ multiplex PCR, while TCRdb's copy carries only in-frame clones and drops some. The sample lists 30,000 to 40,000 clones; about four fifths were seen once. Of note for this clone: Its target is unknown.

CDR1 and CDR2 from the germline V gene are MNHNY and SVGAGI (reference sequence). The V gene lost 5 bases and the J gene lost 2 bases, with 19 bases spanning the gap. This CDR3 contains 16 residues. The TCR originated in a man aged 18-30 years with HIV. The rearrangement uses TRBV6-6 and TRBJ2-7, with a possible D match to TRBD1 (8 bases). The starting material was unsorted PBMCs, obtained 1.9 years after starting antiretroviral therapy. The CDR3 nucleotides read TGTGCCAGCAGTATGAGCGGGACAGGATCTGCCTACGAGCAGTACTTC. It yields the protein CASSMSGTGSAYEQYF.